The text below deals with one T cell receptor beta chain. No antigen is known for it. This sample was taken from a study of T cells expressing NK-cell markers. About the research overall: Repertoire data for TCR beta were derived from sorted T cells (CD3+CD56+NKG2C+, CD3+CD56+NKG2C- and CD3+CD56-NKG2C+). Seven HCMV-seropositive donors and one seronegative donor made up the eight sequenced donors.

With UMIs, 5'RACE template switching was used to make TCR beta cDNA. TCRdb re-called the 5' RACE reads, yielding one record per CDR3 amino acid sequence without DNA. Recorded for this sample: about 380,000 distinct CDR3 sequences. Study outcomes and limitations: As a fraction of CD8+ T cells, dominant NKG2C+ clonotypes reached about 1.0-7.5% in six donors.

The sequence was collected from a man aged 18 to 70 in good health. Sequenced material: blood T cells: a sorted CD56 or NKG2C T cell subset, CD4+ or CD8+ T cells, or bulk PBMC T cells (not recorded which).

The CDR3 protein is CASSTGAQNYEQYF. The chain is built from TRBV9 and TRBJ2-7; TCRdb lists TRBD1, though no DNA is available to test this call. This CDR3 spans 14 amino acids. Germline V gene lookup returns CDR1 SGDLS and CDR2 YYNGEE.